This T cell receptor beta chain was observed in a study of OX40 agonist ivuxolimab in advanced cancers. Regarding the study as a whole: Expanded clones tended on average to be more numerous among CD8+ T cells than CD4+. Among the nonresponders, some also had low normalized T-cell clonal expansion.

The protocol was immunoSEQ multiplex PCR, while the TCRdb copy is restricted to in-frame clones and leaves out a portion. The table shows about 52,000 clones, with 85% to 95% occurring only once. To note about this clone: Its antigen is unidentified.

The origin of this receptor is an adult with an advanced solid tumor such as melanoma, head and neck, liver or kidney cancer. Material: CD4+ or CD8+ T cells sorted from blood, obtained in a trial of the OX40 agonist ivuxolimab.

In DNA, the CDR3 is TGTGCCAGCAGTGAAACTAGCGGGGGAGATACGCAGTATTTT. This gives the protein CASSETSGGDTQYF. This chain joins TRBV2 and TRBJ2-3; 11 bases map to TRBD2. Per germline, CDR1 SNHLY and CDR2 FYNNEI. Trimming at V came to 2 bases and at J to 5 bases, leaving 0 bases not matched to a gene. The CDR3 extends over 14 amino acids.